This is a list of T cell receptor beta chains from one sample in a study of CD4 and CD8 cells across lung adenocarcinoma regions. TCRdb itself ran the PCR reads through MiXCR, one entry per CDR3 protein. The sample shows approximately 24,000 distinct CDR3 sequences, about 50% of them seen only once. Material for sequencing was CD8+ T cells from the center of a lung tumor. The receptors were gathered from a male donor with lung adenocarcinoma. The CD4 and CD8 labels of this study may be unreliable. Each CDR3 is given with its conserved first and last residue. The order of the fields is V gene, D gene, J gene, clone size, CDR3 DNA, CDR3 protein. A D gene is named only where the DNA matches it firmly. The size field is filled for only some rows; it gives once, few, many or a size class.

V gene: TRBV6-1; D gene: .; J gene: TRBJ2-7; clone size: few; CDR3 DNA: TGTGCCAGCAGTCCCGAATGGCGCCCCTACGAGCAGTACTTC; CDR3 protein: CASSPEWRPYEQYF
V gene: TRBV7-8; D gene: TRBD1; J gene: TRBJ1-1; clone size: many; CDR3 DNA: TGTGCCAGCAGCCCCTCACAGGGGATGAACACTGAAGCTTTCTTT; CDR3 protein: CASSPSQGMNTEAFF
V gene: TRBV27; D gene: TRBD2; J gene: TRBJ2-1; clone size: .; CDR3 DNA: TGTGCCAGCAGTTTGACCTGGACTAGCGGGGGGGGTGAGCAGTTCTTC; CDR3 protein: CASSLTWTSGGGEQFF
V gene: TRBV6-1; D gene: .; J gene: TRBJ2-3; clone size: few; CDR3 DNA: TGTGCCAGCAGTGAAGCGGGGGCCGGAACTAGCCGCGATACGCAGTATTTT; CDR3 protein: CASSEAGAGTSRDTQYF
V gene: TRBV4-1; D gene: .; J gene: TRBJ2-7; clone size: .; CDR3 DNA: TGCGGCGCGGGGCACGGGGGCGGGGGCCAAGATACGCAGTACTTC; CDR3 protein: CGAGHGGGGQDTQYF
V gene: TRBV27; D gene: TRBD2; J gene: TRBJ2-5; clone size: .; CDR3 DNA: TGTGCCAGCAGTTTAGCGGGGATCCGAAGCGGGGGCAAAGAGACGCAGTACTTC; CDR3 protein: CASSLAGIRSGGKETQYF
V gene: TRBV27; D gene: .; J gene: TRBJ2-1; clone size: many; CDR3 DNA: TGTGCCAGCAGCCGATTGGGCGGTGAGCAGTTCTTC; CDR3 protein: CASSRLGGEQFF
V gene: TRBV6-1; D gene: .; J gene: TRBJ2-5; clone size: .; CDR3 DNA: TGTGCCAGCGGGGGAGCCGGGACCGGGGTTCAAGATACCCAGTACTTC; CDR3 protein: CASGGAGTGVQDTQYF
V gene: TRBV6-1; D gene: TRBD1; J gene: TRBJ1-5; clone size: .; CDR3 DNA: TGTGCCAGCAGTGTTAGTCGGGGACAGGGCAATCAGCCCCAGCATTTT; CDR3 protein: CASSVSRGQGNQPQHF
V gene: TRBV25-1; D gene: TRBD2; J gene: TRBJ2-3; clone size: few; CDR3 DNA: TGTGCCAGCAGTGGCCCACCGGGAACACCAAACCGGGAGGTTAGCACAGATACGCAGTATTTT; CDR3 protein: CASSGPPGTPNREVSTDTQYF
V gene: TRBV6-1; D gene: .; J gene: TRBJ2-3; clone size: .; CDR3 DNA: TGTGCCAGCAGTGACCCGGGGCTGGGTGCCAAAAACATGCAGTATTTT; CDR3 protein: CASSDPGLGAKNMQYF
V gene: TRBV5-1; D gene: .; J gene: TRBJ2-2; clone size: .; CDR3 DNA: TGCGCCAGCCGAGCGACGAACACCGGGGAGCTGTTTTTT; CDR3 protein: CASRATNTGELFF
V gene: TRBV27; D gene: TRBD2; J gene: TRBJ2-3; clone size: medium-sized; CDR3 DNA: TGTGCCAGCAGACGAGGACTAGCGGGATCAGATACGCAGTATTTT; CDR3 protein: CASRRGLAGSDTQYF
V gene: TRBV5-1; D gene: .; J gene: TRBJ2-7; clone size: many; CDR3 DNA: TGCGCCAGCAGCCTTCCCGGCGAGCAGTACTTC; CDR3 protein: CASSLPGEQYF
V gene: TRBV20-1; D gene: TRBD1; J gene: TRBJ2-1; clone size: .; CDR3 DNA: TGCAGCCCGAGGGGGCGCTTAGAAACCTACAATGAGCAGTTCTTC; CDR3 protein: CSPRGRLETYNEQFF
V gene: TRBV6-1; D gene: TRBD1; J gene: TRBJ2-3; clone size: .; CDR3 DNA: TGTGCCAGCAGGGCCCGGGACAGGCAAAACACAGATACGCAGTATTTT; CDR3 protein: CASRARDRQNTDTQYF
V gene: TRBV6-5; D gene: .; J gene: TRBJ1-2; clone size: medium-sized; CDR3 DNA: TGTGCCAGCAGTTACATGGGAGCCGCAGGGACCAACTATGGCTACACCTTC; CDR3 protein: CASSYMGAAGTNYGYTF
V gene: TRBV10-1; D gene: TRBD1; J gene: TRBJ1-1; clone size: many; CDR3 DNA: TGCGCCAGCAGTGAGTCGAAGACAGGGGGCGTGAGGGAAGCTTTCTTT; CDR3 protein: CASSESKTGGVREAFF
V gene: TRBV27; D gene: .; J gene: TRBJ2-5; clone size: once; CDR3 DNA: TGTGCCAGCAGTTTGACCTGGTCCTACGACCAGTCCTTC; CDR3 protein: CASSLTWSYDQSF
V gene: TRBV10-1; D gene: TRBD1; J gene: TRBJ2-4; clone size: .; CDR3 DNA: TGCGGCGGCAGGGGGCGATGTGCCACAGACATTCAGTACTTC; CDR3 protein: CGGRGRCATDIQYF
V gene: TRBV11-2; D gene: TRBD2; J gene: TRBJ2-2; clone size: few; CDR3 DNA: TGTGCCAGCAGCTTCGGACGGGAGGGGCCCGGGGAGCTGTTTTTT; CDR3 protein: CASSFGREGPGELFF
V gene: TRBV6-1; D gene: TRBD2; J gene: TRBJ2-5; clone size: .; CDR3 DNA: TGTGCCAGCAGACTAGCGGGAGGGCCAAATACCCAGTATTTC; CDR3 protein: CASRLAGGPNTQYF
V gene: TRBV6-1; D gene: .; J gene: TRBJ2-3; clone size: .; CDR3 DNA: TGTGCCAGCAGTACGGGGAGGGGGGGAGGCGTCGTGGATACGCAGTACTTT; CDR3 protein: CASSTGRGGGVVDTQYF
V gene: TRBV4-1; D gene: .; J gene: TRBJ1-1; clone size: many; CDR3 DNA: TGCGCCAGCAGCCAAGATCTGATAGGGCGGAGAACTGAAGCTTTCTTT; CDR3 protein: CASSQDLIGRRTEAFF
V gene: TRBV6-1; D gene: TRBD1; J gene: TRBJ2-3; clone size: .; CDR3 DNA: TGTGCCAGCGGGGGAGCCGGGACAGGGGATCGGGATACCCAGTACTTT; CDR3 protein: CASGGAGTGDRDTQYF
V gene: TRBV12-3/TRBV12-4; D gene: TRBD1; J gene: TRBJ1-2; clone size: .; CDR3 DNA: TGTGCCAGCAGTCTACAGGGGGCGCAGAGCTATGGCTACACCTTC; CDR3 protein: CASSLQGAQSYGYTF
V gene: TRBV20-1; D gene: .; J gene: TRBJ1-1; clone size: few; CDR3 DNA: TGCAGTGCTAGAATGGGAGCGCTCGCCTATGAAGCTTTCTTT; CDR3 protein: CSARMGALAYEAFF